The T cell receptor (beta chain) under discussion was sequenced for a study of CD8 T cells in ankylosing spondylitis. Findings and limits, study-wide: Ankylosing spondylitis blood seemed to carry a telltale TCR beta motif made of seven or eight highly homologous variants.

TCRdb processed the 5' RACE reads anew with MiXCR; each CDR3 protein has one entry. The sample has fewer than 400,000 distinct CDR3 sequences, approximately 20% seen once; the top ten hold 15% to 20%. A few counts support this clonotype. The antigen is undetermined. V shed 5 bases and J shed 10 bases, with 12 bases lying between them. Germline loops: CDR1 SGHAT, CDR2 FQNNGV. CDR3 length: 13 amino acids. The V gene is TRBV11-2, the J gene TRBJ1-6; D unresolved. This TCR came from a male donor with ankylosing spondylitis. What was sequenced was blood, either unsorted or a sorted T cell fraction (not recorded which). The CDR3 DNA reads TGTGCCAGCAGCCCTTTCGGGCGGTCACCCCTCCACTTT. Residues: CASSPFGRSPLHF.